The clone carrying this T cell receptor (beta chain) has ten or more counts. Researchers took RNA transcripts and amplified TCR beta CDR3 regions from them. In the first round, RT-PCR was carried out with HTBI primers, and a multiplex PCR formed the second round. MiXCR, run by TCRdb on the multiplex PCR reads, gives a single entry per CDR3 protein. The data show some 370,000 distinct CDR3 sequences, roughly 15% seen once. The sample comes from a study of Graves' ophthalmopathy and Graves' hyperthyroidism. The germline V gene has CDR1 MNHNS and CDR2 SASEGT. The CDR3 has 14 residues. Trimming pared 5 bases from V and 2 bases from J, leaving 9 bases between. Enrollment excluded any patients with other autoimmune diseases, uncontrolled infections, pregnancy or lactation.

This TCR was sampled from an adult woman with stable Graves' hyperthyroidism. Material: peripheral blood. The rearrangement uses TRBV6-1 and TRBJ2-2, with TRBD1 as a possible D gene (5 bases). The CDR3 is CASSRTPNTGELFF. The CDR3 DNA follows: TGTGCCAGCAGTAGGACACCCAACACCGGGGAGCTGTTTTTT.